Following are 3 T cell receptor beta chains from one sample sequenced in a study of cytomegalovirus exposure and HLA in healthy donors (dated by TCRdb to the late 2010s). The library was produced with the immunoSEQ multiplex PCR assay. What TCRdb holds here is the immuneACCESS table cut down to in-frame rearrangements. Part of the clones is not present; checked against another copy, under half of the missing clones reflect an unresolved V gene, and the others are unexplained. Recorded for this sample are around 400,000 clones; more than 80% of them occurred a single time. The ten largest clones take up under 0.95% of the sample. The sequencing sample was made of PBMCs. The receptors come from a woman under 30 in good health and CMV-seronegative.

This chain's CDR3 is CASSSGTGANTIYF. The DNA of the CDR3 is TGTGCCAGCTCATCAGGGACAGGGGCAAACACCATATATTTT. This chain joins TRBV18 and TRBJ1-3, with 10 bases that match TRBD1. Germline-derived CDR1 and CDR2 are KGHSH and LQKENI. After removal of 5 bases from V and 6 bases from J, the junction contained 4 bases not matched to a gene. CDR3 length: 14 amino acids.

The chain recombines TRBV25-1 with TRBJ2-5, with a weak D call TRBD2 (5 bases). With 4 bases removed from V and 2 bases from J, the gap between germline ends came to 17 bases. CDR3 size: 16 residues. Per the germline V gene, CDR1 is MGHDK and CDR2 is SYGVNS. The CDR3 sequence is CASSGLRERSQETQYF. For the CDR3, the DNA is TGTGCCAGCAGTGGTCTACGGGAACGTTCACAAGAGACCCAGTACTTC.

CDR3 bases: TGTGCCAGCAGCTTAAAGGCGGCAGGGGCTTTGGAGCCCCAGCATTTT. This translates into CASSLKAAGALEPQHF. The chain is built from TRBV7-8 and TRBJ1-5; D is perhaps TRBD1 (6 bases). The V gene's germline CDR1 is SGHVS and CDR2 FQNEAQ. V lost 2 bases and J lost 8, with 19 bases in between. The CDR3 has 16 amino acids.